What follows are 22 T cell receptor beta chains derived from one specimen sequenced in a study of cytomegalovirus exposure and HLA in healthy donors. Primers included in the PCR were 60 Vbeta and 13 Jbeta primers. The method was immunoSEQ multiplex PCR; TCRdb's version includes in-frame clones alone and lacks a portion of them. The sample records some 110,000 clones, roughly three quarters being singletons. The specimen sequenced was PBMCs. The receptors originated from a man between 50 and 59 years old in good health and CMV-seropositive.

The V gene is TRBV14, the J gene TRBJ1-2; weak D call: TRBD1 (5 bases). Trimming left V 4 bases short and J 6 bases short, with 15 bases between. CDR1 SGHDN and CDR2 FVKESK come from the germline V gene. CDR3 length equals 14 residues. This chain's CDR3 is CASSLVGGPDGYTF. In DNA, the CDR3 is TGTGCCAGCAGCCTCGTGGGGGGTCCGGATGGCTACACCTTC.

This clone was seen a few times. V is TRBV7-2 and J is TRBJ2-1; D possibly corresponds to TRBD2 (7 bases). Trimming shortened V by 2 bases and J by 6 bases, and 17 bases separated the two germline ends. The germline V gene encodes CDR1 SGHTA and CDR2 FQGNSA. The CDR3 extends over 16 amino acids. CDR3 sequence (DNA): TGTGCCAGCAGCTTAAGGGGGGGGGCTGGGGGCAATGAGCAGTTCTTC. It codes for CASSLRGGAGGNEQFF.

The chain links TRBV6-1 to TRBJ2-7, with D hard to call. V lost 7 bases and J lost 5, with 9 bases in between. The CDR3 sequence is 11 residues long. The germline V gene has CDR1 MNHNS and CDR2 SASEGT. As DNA, the CDR3 is TGTGCCAGCAAGCTTCAAAACGAGCAGTACTTC. This sequence encodes CASKLQNEQYF.

This chain joins TRBV18 and TRBJ2-2; D is unresolved. V lost 1 base to trimming and J lost 0 bases, with 12 bases between them. The CDR3 contains 17 residues. Germline assignment: CDR1 KGHSH and CDR2 LQKENI. CDR3 in amino acids: CASSPQRQTPNTGELFF. For the CDR3, the DNA is TGTGCCAGCTCACCACAACGCCAGACTCCGAACACCGGGGAGCTGTTTTTT.

The chain carries TRBV5-1 and TRBJ1-2, with D possibly TRBD1 on 5 matching bases. The length of the CDR3 is 14 residues. The germline V and J ends were trimmed by 2 bases and 3 bases, with 11 bases remaining between them. Per germline, CDR1 SGHRS and CDR2 YFSETQ. The CDR3 reads CASSLEDTYYGYTF. The CDR3 DNA reads TGCGCCAGCAGCTTAGAGGACACTTACTATGGCTACACCTTC.

The chain employs TRBV28 and TRBJ2-7, with D unclear. Germline CDR1 reads MDHEN; CDR2 reads SYDVKM. CDR3 length: 12 residues. Trimming cost V 3 bases and J 7 bases, with 10 bases left between them. The DNA for the CDR3 is TGTGCCAGCAGTTTTGGAGTGGGTGAGCAGTACTTC. Translation: CASSFGVGEQYF.

CDR3 amino acids: CASSQRGANEKLFF. The CDR3 DNA is TGTGCCAGCAGTCAGAGAGGAGCTAATGAAAAACTGTTTTTT. J is TRBJ1-4 and V is TRBV27; D is unresolved. Per the germline V gene, CDR1 is MNHEY and CDR2 is SMNVEV (reference sequence). This CDR3 is built from 14 residues. V lost 5 bases and J 3 bases, leaving 10 bases between the germline ends. Full variable domain (rest looked up from reference TRBV27 and TRBJ1-4): EAQVTQNPRYLITVTGKKLTVTCSQNMNHEYMSWYRQDPGLGLRQIYYSMNVEVTDKGDVPEGYKVSRKEKRNFPLILESPSPNQTSLYFCASSQRGANEKLFFGSGTQLSVL.

The V call is TRBV5-6, the J call TRBJ1-4, with TRBD1 identical over 8 bases. The germline gives CDR1 SGHDT, CDR2 YYEEEE. The trim removed 6 bases at V and 2 bases at J, leaving 6 bases unmatched. CDR3 length equals 15 residues. The CDR3 DNA sequence: TGTGCCAGCAATGGACAGGGTGGGACTAATGAAAAACTGTTTTTT. Its protein is CASNGQGGTNEKLFF.

This clone was seen more than once but under ten times. DNA for the CDR3: TGTGCCAGCTCTTTAGTAGCGGGAGGACCGAGCACAGATACGCAGTATTTT. The encoded protein is CASSLVAGGPSTDTQYF. The rearrangement links TRBV18 to TRBJ2-3, with 10 bases identical to TRBD2. The J segment lost 0 bases and the V segment lost 6 bases, leaving 9 bases of the junction unmatched. This CDR3 has 17 amino acids. CDR1 and CDR2 from the germline V gene are KGHSH and LQKENI.

This sequence joins TRBV5-1 and TRBJ1-5; TRBD1 is a possible D gene (6 bases). Trimming shortened V by 2 bases and J by 0 bases, and 9 bases separated the two germline ends. The CDR3 contains 15 residues. The germline CDR1 and CDR2 sequences are SGHRS and YFSETQ. In nucleotides, the CDR3 is TGCGCCAGCAGCTTAACAGGGACTAGCAATCAGCCCCAGCATTTT. Residues: CASSLTGTSNQPQHF.

J is TRBJ1-6 and V is TRBV18; D is undetermined. V lost 3 bases to trimming and J lost 8 bases, with 5 bases between them. Germline CDR1 KGHSH, CDR2 LQKENI. The CDR3 extends over 12 amino acids. The CDR3 DNA reads TGTGCCAGCTCACCGCGAGATTCACCCCTCCACTTT. Translated, it gives CASSPRDSPLHF.

The chain employs TRBV21-1 and TRBJ2-2; TRBD2 is the table's D call and was not checked against the DNA. TRBV21-1 is a pseudogene. CDR3 length: 18 amino acids. The CDR3 DNA sequence: TGTGCCAGCAGCAAATGGGGGACTAGCGGGAGGTCGTACGGGGAGCTGTTTTTT. It translates to CASSKWGTSGRSYGELFF.

This chain connects TRBV5-1 to TRBJ2-3; perhaps TRBD2 as D (7 bases). V lost 1 base and J lost 5, with 11 bases in between. The CDR3 is 14 amino acids. CDR1 is SGHRS and CDR2 is YFSETQ in the germline V gene. The CDR3 reads CASSLRGAEDTQYF. The CDR3 nucleotides are TGCGCCAGCAGCTTGCGGGGGGCCGAAGATACGCAGTATTTT.

The chain carries TRBV7-6 and TRBJ2-7; perhaps TRBD2 as D (5 bases). The CDR3 is 12 amino acids. CDR1 and CDR2 from the germline V gene are SGHVS and FNYEAQ. Trimming removed 5 bases at V and 5 bases at J, with 10 bases between. The CDR3 region is CASSPMRDEQYF. CDR3 bases: TGTGCCAGCAGCCCCATGAGGGACGAGCAGTACTTC.

V and J are TRBV15 and TRBJ2-2; weak D call: TRBD2 (5 bases). V shed 1 base and J shed 6 bases, with 12 bases lying between them. The CDR3 loop spans 15 amino acids. Germline CDR1 is LNHNV and CDR2 is YYDKDF (reference sequence). As DNA, the CDR3 is TGTGCCACCAGCAGAGTAGGGAGCTCCGCCGGGGAGCTGTTTTTT. Translated, it gives CATSRVGSSAGELFF.

This clone has a handful of counts. V gene TRBV18 combines with J gene TRBJ1-2; TRBD1 matches 8 bases. The CDR3 sequence is 16 residues long. V dropped 3 bases and J dropped 0; count of bases not matched to a gene: 6. Germline CDR1 is KGHSH and CDR2 is LQKENI. The CDR3 here is CASSPKDRGSNYGYTF. CDR3 nucleotide sequence: TGTGCCAGCTCACCGAAAGACAGGGGATCTAACTATGGCTACACCTTC. Using reference TRBV18 and TRBJ1-2 for the parts outside the CDR3, the full variable domain is NAGVMQNPRHLVRRRGQEARLRCSPMKGHSHVYWYRQLPEEGLKFMVYLQKENIIDESGMPKERFSAEFPKEGPSILRIQQVVRGDSAAYFCASSPKDRGSNYGYTFGSGTRLTVV.

The V gene is TRBV6-1, the J gene TRBJ1-1, with a possible D match to TRBD1 (5 bases). The ends were cut back, 4 bases at V and 11 bases at J, with 14 bases in the middle. CDR1 and CDR2 from the germline V gene are MNHNS and SASEGT. The CDR3 has 12 amino acids. The CDR3 reads CASSGSTDWAFF. As DNA, the CDR3 is TGTGCCAGCAGTGGCTCGACAGATTGGGCTTTCTTT.

This chain connects TRBV7-9 to TRBJ2-7; D is perhaps TRBD2 (6 bases). This CDR3 comprises 16 residues. Germline values: CDR1 SEHNR, CDR2 FQNEAQ (reference sequence). Trimming took off 5 bases at V and 6 bases at J, with 23 bases between the two ends. The CDR3 reads CASSPSEGSSEVEQYF. CDR3 bases: TGTGCCAGCAGCCCTAGCGAGGGGAGTTCGGAGGTCGAGCAGTACTTC. Full variable domain (rest looked up from reference TRBV7-9 and TRBJ2-7): DTGVSQNPRHKITKRGQNVTFRCDPISEHNRLYWYRQTLGQGPEFLTYFQNEAQLEKSRLLSDRFSAERPKGSFSTLEIQRTEQGDSAMYLCASSPSEGSSEVEQYFGPGTRLTVT.

The rearrangement uses TRBV7-9 and TRBJ2-7; 8 bases are shared with TRBD2. Germline V lookup: CDR1 SEHNR, CDR2 FQNEAQ (reference sequence). The CDR3 sequence is 16 residues long. V trimming: 4 bases; J trimming: 3 bases; junction bases outside the gene matches: 11. CDR3 in DNA: TGTGCCAGCAGCTCACTCCTCGGACTAGCCTACTACGAGCAGTACTTC. Translation: CASSSLLGLAYYEQYF.

The gene calls are TRBV27 and TRBJ2-3; TRBD2 matches at 10 bases. Germline assignment: CDR1 MNHEY and CDR2 SMNVEV (reference sequence). Trimming at V came to 0 bases and at J to 5 bases, leaving 5 bases not matched to a gene. The CDR3 is 16 residues long. The CDR3 loop reads CASSLSPSGSGDTQYF. The CDR3 nucleotides read TGTGCCAGCAGTTTATCTCCTAGCGGGAGCGGAGATACGCAGTATTTT.

V is TRBV27 and J is TRBJ1-6; TRBD1 agrees at 11 bases. This CDR3 comprises 15 residues. The germline CDR1 and CDR2 sequences are MNHEY and SMNVEV (reference sequence). Germline trimming cut 4 bases from V and 7 bases from J; bases unmatched to any gene: 3. The CDR3 reads CASSWGDRGNSPLHF. In nucleotides, the CDR3 is TGTGCCAGCAGTTGGGGGGACAGGGGGAATTCACCCCTCCACTTT.

The CDR3: CASSPGGGQFFYEQYF. Here the CDR3 DNA reads TGTGCCAGCTCACCTGGTGGCGGACAATTCTTCTACGAGCAGTACTTC. The V call is TRBV18, the J call TRBJ2-7; TRBD1 might be the D (5 bases). This CDR3 region has 16 residues. Germline CDR1 reads KGHSH; CDR2 reads LQKENI. The ends were cut back, 3 bases at V and 3 bases at J, with 18 bases in the middle.